This TCR beta chain was captured by sequencing in a study of blood T cells in healthy people across ages. Study-level results: The diversity estimates, figures obtained from one million T cells, were considered underestimates. Aged donors had fewer naive CD4+ cells and lower diversity than long-lived donors.

A J-beta primer mix and a sample-barcoded 5' primer were used in a second PCR of roughly 6 to 12 cycles. Via MiXCR, TCRdb re-called the 5' RACE reads, giving one row per CDR3 protein. This table holds hundreds of thousands of distinct CDR3 sequences, 56% found once. Points on this clonotype: As yet, its antigen is unknown.

Extraction yielded at least 6 micrograms of total RNA per sample. The sequencing input was blood. The clonotype originates from a man aged 40-50 years in good health.

CDR3 DNA: TGTGCCAGCAGCACGGGCCTCGGGTACAATGAGCAGTTCTTC. Its protein product is CASSTGLGYNEQFF. The rearrangement joins TRBV7-9 to TRBJ2-1, with D unresolved. V was shortened by 5 bases and J by 4 bases, with 12 bases between the two germline ends. Germline V gene data show CDR1 as SEHNR and CDR2 as FQNEAQ (reference sequence). The CDR3 totals 14 residues.